Following are 9 T cell receptor beta chains from one sample sequenced in a study of cytomegalovirus exposure and HLA in healthy donors. PCR amplification relied on 60 Vbeta primers (plus 13 Jbeta primers). Sequencing was performed with immunoSEQ multiplex PCR; in TCRdb, only in-frame clones are kept and a portion is missing. The sample carries about 170,000 clones, around four fifths recorded once. The sequenced sample consisted of PBMCs. The receptors were gathered from a girl aged 2-9 years in good health and CMV-seropositive.

The chain has TRBV29-1 and TRBJ2-2; 11 positions match TRBD2. V was clipped by 2 bases and J by 7 bases; unmatched bases: 3. Per the germline V gene, CDR1 is SQVTM and CDR2 is ANQGSEA. There are 14 residues in the CDR3. The CDR3 sequence: CSVELAGGGGELFF. DNA of the CDR3: TGCAGCGTTGAACTAGCGGGAGGCGGCGGGGAGCTGTTTTTT.

This clone was observed a few times. The V and J genes are TRBV7-9 and TRBJ1-3; TRBD1 matches 9 bases. The CDR3 has 17 amino acids. J was trimmed by 4 bases and V by 1 base; bases with no gene match: 8. From germline, CDR1 is SEHNR and CDR2 FQNEAQ (reference sequence). The DNA of the CDR3 is TGTGCCAGCAGCTTAGGAGTTGCGGGACAGGGAGGAAACACCATATATTTT. Translated, it gives CASSLGVAGQGGNTIYF.

The chain has TRBV2 and TRBJ2-7; TRBD1 agrees at 9 bases. The germline CDR1 and CDR2 sequences are SNHLY and FYNNEI. CDR3 length equals 15 residues. The trim removed 6 bases at V and 6 bases at J, leaving 12 bases unmatched. Written as DNA, the CDR3 is TGTGCCAGCAGCTCCTTCTCTGGGACAGGGAGCGAGCAGTACTTC. Translation: CASSSFSGTGSEQYF. Complete variable domain (other parts from reference TRBV2 and TRBJ2-7): EPEVTQTPSHQVTQMGQEVILRCVPISNHLYFYWYRQILGQKVEFLVSFYNNEISEKSEIFDDQFSVERPDGSNFTLKIRSTKLEDSAMYFCASSSFSGTGSEQYFGPGTRLTVT.

The V call is TRBV10-3, the J call TRBJ2-2, with 13 bases aligning to TRBD2. CDR1 and CDR2 (germline): ENHRY, SYGVKD. The junction had 1 base not matched to a gene; V was cut back by 2 bases and J by 7 bases. The CDR3 is made up of 15 amino acids. CDR3 sequence reads: CAISEGTSGIGELFF. The CDR3 coding sequence is TGTGCCATCAGTGAGGGGACTAGCGGGATCGGGGAGCTGTTTTTT.

J is TRBJ2-7 and V is TRBV18, with TRBD2 identical over 10 bases. The CDR3 has 16 amino acids. Germline V lookup: CDR1 KGHSH, CDR2 LQKENI. V shed 6 bases, J shed 2 bases, and the junction held 10 bases outside the gene matches. Written as DNA, the CDR3 is TGTGCCAGCTCGCATGTAACTAGCGGGACCACCTACGAGCAGTACTTC. Amino acid sequence: CASSHVTSGTTYEQYF.

This chain links TRBV7-9 with TRBJ2-5; 7 bases line up with TRBD2. CDR3 length equals 15 residues. From germline, CDR1 is SEHNR and CDR2 FQNEAQ (reference sequence). V lost 1 base to trimming and J lost 3 bases; unmatched junction nucleotides: 5. The CDR3 reads CASSLGGSWEETQYF. The DNA of the CDR3 is TGTGCCAGCAGCTTAGGCGGGAGTTGGGAAGAGACCCAGTACTTC.

The chain is built from TRBV2 and TRBJ2-7, with 7 bases aligning to TRBD2. The CDR3 totals 15 residues. Germline loops: CDR1 SNHLY, CDR2 FYNNEI. V dropped 6 bases and J dropped 5; count of bases not matched to a gene: 13. DNA of the CDR3: TGTGCCAGCAGCGCCTGGTGGCGGGAGTGGAACGAGCAGTACTTC. This sequence encodes CASSAWWREWNEQYF.

J is TRBJ2-4 and V is TRBV5-4; a possible D gene is TRBD2 (5 bases). The CDR3 covers 13 residues. Trimming took off 2 bases at V and 7 bases at J, with 10 bases between the two ends. Germline V gene sequence: CDR1 SGHNT, CDR2 YYREEE (reference sequence). This chain's CDR3 is CASSFRETNIQYF. In nucleotides, the CDR3 is TGTGCCAGCAGCTTCCGGGAAACTAACATTCAGTACTTC.

This chain connects TRBV19 to TRBJ1-5, with 7 positions matching TRBD1. Germline values: CDR1 LNHDA, CDR2 SQIVND (reference sequence). This CDR3 has 16 residues. Unmatched junction bases numbered 4, after V lost 2 bases and J lost 0 bases. The CDR3 DNA follows: TGTGCCAGTAGTATACGACAGGGATATAGCAATCAGCCCCAGCATTTT. This gives the protein CASSIRQGYSNQPQHF.